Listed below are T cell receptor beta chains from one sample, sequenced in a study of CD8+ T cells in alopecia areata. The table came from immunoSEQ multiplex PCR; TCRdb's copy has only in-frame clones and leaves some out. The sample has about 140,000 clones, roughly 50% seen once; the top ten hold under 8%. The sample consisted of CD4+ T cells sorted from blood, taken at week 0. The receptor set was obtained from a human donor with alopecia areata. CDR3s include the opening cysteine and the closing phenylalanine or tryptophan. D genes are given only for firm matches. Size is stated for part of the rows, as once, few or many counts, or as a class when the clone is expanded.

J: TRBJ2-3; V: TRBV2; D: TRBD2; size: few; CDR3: CASRPGLAGTDTQYF; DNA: TGTGCCAGCAGGCCGGGACTAGCCGGAACAGATACGCAGTATTTT
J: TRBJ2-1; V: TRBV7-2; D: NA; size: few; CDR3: CASSLARYNEQFF; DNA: TGTGCCAGCAGCTTAGCACGATACAATGAGCAGTTCTTC
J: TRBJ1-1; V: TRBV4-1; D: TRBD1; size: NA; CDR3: CASRTPGTGGRTEAFF; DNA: TGCGCCAGCAGGACCCCCGGGACAGGGGGGAGGACTGAAGCTTTCTTT
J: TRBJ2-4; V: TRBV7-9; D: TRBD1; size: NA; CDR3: CASSTGGQGRYIQYF; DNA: TGTGCCAGCAGCACGGGGGGACAGGGACGGTACATTCAGTACTTC
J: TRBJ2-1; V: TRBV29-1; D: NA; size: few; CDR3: CSVARSVDEQFF; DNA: TGCAGCGTTGCCCGCAGCGTCGATGAGCAGTTCTTC
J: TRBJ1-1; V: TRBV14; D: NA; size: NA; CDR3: CASSGGGTVNTEAFF; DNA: TGTGCCAGCAGCGGAGGGGGAACCGTGAACACTGAAGCTTTCTTT
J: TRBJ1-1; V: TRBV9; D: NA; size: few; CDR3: CASSVEPGEVSNTEAFF; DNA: TGTGCCAGCAGCGTAGAGCCAGGGGAAGTATCGAACACTGAAGCTTTCTTT
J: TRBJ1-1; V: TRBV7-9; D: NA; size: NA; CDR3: CASSPEAEAFF; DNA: TGTGCCAGCAGCCCAGAAGCTGAAGCTTTCTTT
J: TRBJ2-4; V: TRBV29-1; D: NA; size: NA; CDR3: CSVAPQGVQYF; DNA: TGCAGCGTCGCCCCGCAAGGGGTCCAGTACTTC
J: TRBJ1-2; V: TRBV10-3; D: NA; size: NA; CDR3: CAISPTGSGYTF; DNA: TGTGCCATCAGCCCCACAGGGAGCGGCTACACCTTC
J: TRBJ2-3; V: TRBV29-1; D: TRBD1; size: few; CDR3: CSVAQGANEDTQYF; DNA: TGCAGCGTTGCACAGGGGGCGAATGAGGATACGCAGTATTTT
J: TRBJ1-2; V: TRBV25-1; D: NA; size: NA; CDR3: CASSEVSGYTF; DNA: TGTGCCAGCAGTGAAGTTAGCGGCTACACCTTC
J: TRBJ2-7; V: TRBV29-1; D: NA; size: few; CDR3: CSALTGYEQYF; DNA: TGCAGCGCTCTGACGGGATACGAGCAGTACTTC
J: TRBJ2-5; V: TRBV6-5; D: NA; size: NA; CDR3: CASSITVRETQYF; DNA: TGTGCCAGCAGTATTACTGTAAGGGAGACCCAGTACTTC
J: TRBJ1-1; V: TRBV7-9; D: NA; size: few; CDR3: CASSLSLMNTEAFF; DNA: TGTGCCAGCAGCCTTTCCCTAATGAACACTGAAGCTTTCTTT
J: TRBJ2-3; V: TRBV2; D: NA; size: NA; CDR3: CASSVVASTDTQYF; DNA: TGTGCCAGCAGTGTAGTAGCTAGCACAGATACGCAGTATTTT
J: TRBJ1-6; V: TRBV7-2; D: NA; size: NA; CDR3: CASSLVLSESPLHF; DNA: TGTGCCAGCAGCTTAGTTCTGAGCGAATCACCCCTCCACTTT
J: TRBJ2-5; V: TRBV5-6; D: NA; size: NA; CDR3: CASSLASLETQYF; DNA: TGTGCCAGCAGCTTGGCAAGTCTCGAGACCCAGTACTTC
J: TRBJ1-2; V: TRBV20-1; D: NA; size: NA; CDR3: CSARVGYGYTF; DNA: TGCAGTGCTAGAGTCGGCTATGGCTACACCTTC
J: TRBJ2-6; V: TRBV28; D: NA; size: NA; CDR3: CASSGVPVSISGANVLTF; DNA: TGTGCCAGCAGCGGGGTTCCAGTTTCTATCTCTGGGGCCAACGTCCTGACTTTC
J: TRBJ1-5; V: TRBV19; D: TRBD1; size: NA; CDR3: CASSILTGGWQPQHF; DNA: TGTGCCAGTAGTATACTCACAGGGGGCTGGCAGCCCCAGCATTTT
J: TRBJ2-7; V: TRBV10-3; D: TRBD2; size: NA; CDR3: CAMRGGGTYEQYF; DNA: TGTGCCATGCGTGGCGGGGGGACCTACGAGCAGTACTTC
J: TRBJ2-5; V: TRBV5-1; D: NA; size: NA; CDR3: CASSSGTGVETQYF; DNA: TGCGCCAGCAGCTCCGGAACGGGGGTTGAGACCCAGTACTTC
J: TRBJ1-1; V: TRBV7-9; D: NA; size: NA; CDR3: CASSHRTEGTEAFF; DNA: TGTGCCAGCAGCCATCGGACCGAGGGCACTGAAGCTTTCTTT
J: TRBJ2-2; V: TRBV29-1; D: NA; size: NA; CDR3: CSVRTVKNTGELFF; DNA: TGCAGCGTTCGGACAGTAAAGAACACCGGGGAGCTGTTTTTT
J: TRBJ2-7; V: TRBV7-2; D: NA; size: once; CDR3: CASSSLRAYEQYF; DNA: TGTGCCAGCAGCTCCCTTCGCGCCTACGAGCAGTACTTC
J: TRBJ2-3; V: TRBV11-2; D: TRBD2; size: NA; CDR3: CASSKRVAGDPTDTQYF; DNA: TGTGCCAGCAGCAAAAGGGTAGCGGGGGACCCCACAGATACGCAGTATTTT
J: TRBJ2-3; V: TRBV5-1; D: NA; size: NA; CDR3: CASSAHEADTQYF; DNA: TGCGCCAGCAGCGCCCACGAGGCAGATACGCAGTATTTT
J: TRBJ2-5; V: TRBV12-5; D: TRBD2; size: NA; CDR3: CASGLVTKTSGVDQETQYF; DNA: TGTGCTAGTGGTTTGGTAACGAAGACTAGCGGGGTAGACCAAGAGACCCAGTACTTC
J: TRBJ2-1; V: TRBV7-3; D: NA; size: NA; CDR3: CASKKASYGDEQFF; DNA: TGTGCCAGCAAGAAAGCGTCTTATGGGGATGAGCAGTTCTTC
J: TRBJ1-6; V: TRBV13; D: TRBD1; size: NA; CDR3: CASSPRTGLGSPLHF; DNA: TGTGCCAGCAGCCCCAGGACAGGTCTCGGTTCACCCCTCCACTTT
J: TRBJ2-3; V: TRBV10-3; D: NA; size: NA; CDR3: CAISESWDTQYF; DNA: TGTGCCATCAGTGAGTCTTGGGATACGCAGTATTTT
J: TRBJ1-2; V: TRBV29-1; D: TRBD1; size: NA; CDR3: CSVTAGTGGNYGYTF; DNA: TGCAGCGTGACGGCCGGGACAGGGGGAAACTATGGCTACACCTTC
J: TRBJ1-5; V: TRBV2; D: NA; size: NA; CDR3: CASSRGRSNQPQHF; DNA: TGTGCCAGCAGCCGCGGAAGGAGCAATCAGCCCCAGCATTTT
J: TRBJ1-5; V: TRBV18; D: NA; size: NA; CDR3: CASSPGEDQPQHF; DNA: TGTGCCAGCTCACCGGGGGAGGATCAGCCCCAGCATTTT